The 18 T cell receptor beta chains below were found in one sample sequenced in a study of shared clonotypes between healthy human individuals. Clones were read by immunoSEQ multiplex PCR, and TCRdb kept only the in-frame ones, dropping some. This sample carries a few million clones, around 92% of them seen once, and the ten largest clones take more than 0.35%. The material sequenced was naive CD4+ T cells from PBMCs. Subset defined: CD45RA+ positively selected. The source of these receptors is a man between 18 and 35 years old in good health. Some clones in this sample may be carry-over from other donors' samples.

The chain links TRBV6-9 to TRBJ1-1, with 7 bases identical to TRBD1. Germline values: CDR1 MNHGY, CDR2 SVAAGI. The CDR3 runs to 12 residues. The junction had 2 bases not matched to a gene; V was cut back by 5 bases and J by 5 bases. In DNA form, the CDR3 reads TGTGCCAGCAGTCGACAGGGAACTGAAGCTTTCTTT. It specifies CASSRQGTEAFF.

The chain couples TRBV6-5 to TRBJ2-7, with no clear D. Trimming stripped 2 bases from V and 3 bases from J, with 8 bases between. CDR1 and CDR2 from the germline V gene are MNHEY and SVGAGI. The CDR3 totals 13 residues. The chain's CDR3 is CASSYARSYEQYF. For the CDR3, the DNA is TGTGCCAGCAGTTACGCAAGGAGCTACGAGCAGTACTTC.

With respect to this clone: Distinct nucleotide sequences in the sample also encode this CDR3. Here the CDR3 DNA reads TGCGCCAGCAGCTTGCCCCCTAACTATGGCTACACCTTC. Translated: CASSLPPNYGYTF. The V and J genes are TRBV5-1 and TRBJ1-2; D gene ambiguous. This CDR3 contains 13 residues. Germline loops: CDR1 SGHRS, CDR2 YFSETQ. V was shortened by 1 base and J by 0 bases, with 4 bases between the two germline ends.

This clone was counted between two and nine times. The chain uses TRBV30 and TRBJ1-5, with D uncertain. The CDR3 spans 13 residues. Germline lookup yields CDR1 GTSNPN and CDR2 SVGIG (reference sequence). The ends were cut back, 1 base at V and 7 bases at J, with 11 bases in the middle. The CDR3 DNA is TGTGCCTGGAGTGAGAGGGCTGGACAGCCCCAGCATTTT. Translation: CAWSERAGQPQHF.

This clone was seen just once. The chain uses TRBV5-4 and TRBJ2-5, with D unclear. The end of the DNA aligns better with TRBJ2-7, so the J call may be wrong. The CDR3 has 15 residues. Germline V gene data show CDR1 as SGHNT and CDR2 as YYREEE (reference sequence). CDR3 residues: CASSLEGSRYYEQYF. DNA of the CDR3: TGTGCCAGCAGCTTGGAAGGCTCCAGATATTACGAGCAGTACTTC.

This sequence joins TRBV19 and TRBJ2-3; 9 nucleotides match TRBD2. CDR3 length: 15 residues. CDR1 is LNHDA and CDR2 is SQIVND in the germline V gene (reference sequence). J lost 2 bases, V lost 6 bases, and 6 bases had no gene match. CDR3 sequence reads: CASRPSGRYTDTQYF. The CDR3, as DNA: TGTGCCAGTAGACCAAGCGGGAGGTACACAGATACGCAGTATTTT.

Remarks on this clone: Other nucleotide sequences in the sample specify the same CDR3. CDR3 in DNA: TGTGCCAGCTCACCACTGGATAGCAATCAGCCCCAGCATTTT. Protein: CASSPLDSNQPQHF. The rearrangement uses TRBV18 and TRBJ1-5; no reliable D call. CDR3 size: 14 residues. V lost 1 base and J lost 0, with 4 bases in between. CDR1 and CDR2 (germline): KGHSH, LQKENI.

As for this clone: The same CDR3 also results from other DNA sequences found in this sample. The chain is built from TRBV19 and TRBJ1-5; tentatively, D is TRBD1 (6 bases). The CDR3 sequence is 14 residues long. In germline, CDR1 is LNHDA, CDR2 SQIVND (reference sequence). V dropped 3 bases and J dropped 1 base, with 7 bases sitting between them. The CDR3 protein is CASSIRGSNQPQHF. CDR3 coding DNA: TGTGCCAGTAGTATTAGGGGGAGCAATCAGCCCCAGCATTTT.

As to this clone: Other DNA sequences in the sample encode the same CDR3. The chain carries TRBV5-6 and TRBJ2-3, with D perhaps assigned TRBD1 or TRBD2 (6 bases each). CDR1 is SGHDT, CDR2 YYEEEE, per germline. The CDR3 is made up of 14 amino acids. Trimming took 2 bases from V and 2 from J, leaving 9 bases between them. DNA for the CDR3: TGTGCCAGCAGCTTAGGGGGGATCACAGATACGCAGTATTTT. Its protein product is CASSLGGITDTQYF.

The J gene is TRBJ1-2, the V gene TRBV4-3; the D is unclear. This CDR3 region has 13 residues. The germline gives CDR1 LGHNA, CDR2 YSLEER. V was clipped by 0 bases and J by 0 bases, with 2 bases between them. The chain's CDR3 is CASSQDPNYGYTF. Here the CDR3 DNA reads TGCGCCAGCAGCCAAGATCCTAACTATGGCTACACCTTC.

The chain carries TRBV28 and TRBJ2-7; 9 bases fit TRBD1. Per germline, CDR1 MDHEN and CDR2 SYDVKM. The CDR3 length is 15 residues. Trimming at V came to 6 bases and at J to 0 bases, leaving 6 bases not matched to a gene. CDR3 region: CASRLPGQGSYEQYF. The CDR3 bases are TGTGCCAGCAGGCTACCGGGACAGGGCTCCTACGAGCAGTACTTC.

This chain links TRBV6-1 with TRBJ2-5; weak D call: TRBD1 (6 bases). In germline, CDR1 is MNHNS, CDR2 SASEGT. V dropped 8 bases and J dropped 1 base, with 14 bases sitting between them. The CDR3 spans 14 residues. CDR3 amino acids: CASGTRWTQETQYF. In DNA, the CDR3 is TGTGCCAGCGGGACACGATGGACCCAAGAGACCCAGTACTTC.

This chain connects TRBV7-8 to TRBJ2-1, with 7 positions matching TRBD2. The CDR3 contains 16 residues. V lost 2 bases, J lost 0 bases, and 4 bases stayed unmatched. Germline CDR1 and CDR2: SGHVS and FQNEAQ. CDR3 nucleotides: TGTGCCAGCAGCTTATTCGGCGGGAGCTCCTACAATGAGCAGTTCTTC. Protein sequence: CASSLFGGSSYNEQFF. Looking up the rest from reference TRBV7-8 and TRBJ2-1 gives the full variable domain: GAGVSQSPRYKVAKRGQDVALRCDPISGHVSLFWYQQALGQGPEFLTYFQNEAQLDKSGLPSDRFFAERPEGSVSTLKIQRTQQEDSAVYLCASSLFGGSSYNEQFFGPGTRLTVL.

About this clone itself: The same CDR3 can be traced to other DNA sequences in this sample. The chain is built from TRBV28 and TRBJ1-3; 10 positions agree with TRBD1. The CDR3 is 16 amino acids. With V trimmed by 5 bases and J by 1 base, 5 bases remained unmatched. Germline CDR1 and CDR2: MDHEN and SYDVKM. The CDR3 DNA reads TGTGCCAGCAGTCCGTGGACAGGGGGATCTGGAAACACCATATATTTT. Translating it yields CASSPWTGGSGNTIYF.

V and J are TRBV6-5 and TRBJ2-7; a possible D gene is TRBD2 (5 bases). The germline V gene has CDR1 MNHEY and CDR2 SVGAGI. V lost 2 bases, J lost 3 bases, and 17 bases lay in between. The CDR3 runs 16 residues. The CDR3 spells CASSYGWANGVYEQYF. The DNA for the CDR3 is TGTGCCAGCAGTTACGGGTGGGCTAACGGGGTCTACGAGCAGTACTTC.

The rearrangement joins TRBV28 to TRBJ2-5, with D maybe TRBD1 (6 bases). The CDR3 extends over 14 amino acids. Trimming shortened V by 3 bases and J by 2 bases, and 10 bases separated the two germline ends. Germline V gene sequence: CDR1 MDHEN, CDR2 SYDVKM. The CDR3 is CASSFFDRQETQYF. In DNA, the CDR3 is TGTGCCAGCAGTTTCTTCGACAGGCAAGAGACCCAGTACTTC.

The gene calls are TRBV6-1 and TRBJ2-2, with a possible D match to TRBD1 (6 bases). The CDR3 extends over 16 amino acids. V lost 4 bases and J 4 bases, leaving 16 bases between the germline ends. The germline V gene has CDR1 MNHNS and CDR2 SASEGT. The CDR3 protein is CASSGAGVIITGELFF. CDR3 nucleotide sequence: TGTGCCAGCAGTGGAGCAGGGGTTATTATCACCGGGGAGCTGTTTTTT.

The gene calls are TRBV2 and TRBJ2-7; the D call may be TRBD1 or TRBD2 (5 bases each). CDR1 and CDR2 from the germline V gene are SNHLY and FYNNEI. CDR3 length: 11 residues. V was cut by 8 bases and J by 9 bases, with 14 bases left in between. DNA of the CDR3: TGTGCCAGCGCCAGTGGGGGTCGGCAGTACTTC. This translates into CASASGGRQYF.